This T cell receptor (beta chain) was captured in a study of beta chain features in type 1 diabetes. General study results and limits: Type 1 diabetes patients showed a moderate but significant shortening of TCRB CDR3s in all four CD4+ subsets. It was not settled here whether HLA type affects TCRB rearrangement. Although PCR might favor shorter templates, it would do so equally in patients and controls.

This clone came up a few times. What it recognizes is unknown. Each population that was sorted was more than 95% pure. The investigators reverse transcribed all of the isolated RNA, so they sequenced expressed TCRB transcripts. Mean read depth for naive, central memory and regulatory T cell samples was 3 million to 4.5 million reads. Assay used: immunoSEQ multiplex PCR; TCRdb lists only in-frame clones, some missing. The data show 250,000 to 350,000 clones, with about 13% seen just once and over 0.015% held by the top ten. Germline CDR1 reads LGHNA; CDR2 reads YSLEER. The CDR3 length is 16 residues. V was pared by 1 base and J by 1 base, with 13 bases between.

The V and J genes are TRBV4-3 and TRBJ1-1; tentative D call: TRBD1 (6 bases). Sequenced material: naive CD4+ T cells from blood. The sequence was obtained from a man aged 25-45 years with type 1 diabetes. CDR3 DNA: TGCGCCAGCAGCCAAGGCGGGGGGGCACAGAACACTGAAGCTTTCTTT. This gives the protein CASSQGGGAQNTEAFF.